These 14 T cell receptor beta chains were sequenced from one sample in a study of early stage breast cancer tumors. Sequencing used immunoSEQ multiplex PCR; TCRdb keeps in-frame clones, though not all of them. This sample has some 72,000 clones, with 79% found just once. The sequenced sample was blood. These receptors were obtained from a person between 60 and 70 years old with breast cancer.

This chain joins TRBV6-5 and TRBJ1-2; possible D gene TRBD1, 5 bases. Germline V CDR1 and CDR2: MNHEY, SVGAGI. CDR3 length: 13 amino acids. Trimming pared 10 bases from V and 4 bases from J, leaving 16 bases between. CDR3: CATTREGIYGYTF. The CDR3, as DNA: TGTGCCACTACCCGGGAGGGGATCTATGGCTACACCTTC.

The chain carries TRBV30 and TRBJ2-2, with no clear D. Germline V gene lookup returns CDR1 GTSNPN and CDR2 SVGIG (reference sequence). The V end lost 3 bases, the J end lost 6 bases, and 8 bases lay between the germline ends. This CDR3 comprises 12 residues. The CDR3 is CAWSIGSGELFF. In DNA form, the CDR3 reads TGTGCCTGGAGCATAGGGTCCGGGGAGCTGTTTTTT. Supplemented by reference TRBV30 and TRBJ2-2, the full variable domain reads SQTIHQWPATLVQPVGSPLSLECTVEGTSNPNLYWYRQAAGRGLQLLFYSVGIGQISSEVPQNLSASRPQDRQFILSSKKLLLSDSGFYLCAWSIGSGELFFGEGSRLTVL.

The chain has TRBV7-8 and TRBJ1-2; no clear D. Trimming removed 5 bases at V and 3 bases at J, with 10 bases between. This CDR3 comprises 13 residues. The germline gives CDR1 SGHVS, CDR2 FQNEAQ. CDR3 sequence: CASSNRKDYGYTF. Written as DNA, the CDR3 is TGTGCCAGCAGCAATCGAAAAGACTATGGCTACACCTTC.

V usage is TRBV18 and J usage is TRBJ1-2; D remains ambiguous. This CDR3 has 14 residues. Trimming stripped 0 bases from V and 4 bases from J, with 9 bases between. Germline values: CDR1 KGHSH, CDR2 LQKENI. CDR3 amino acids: CASSPPGGFYGYTF. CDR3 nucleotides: TGTGCCAGCTCACCACCAGGAGGGTTCTATGGCTACACCTTC.

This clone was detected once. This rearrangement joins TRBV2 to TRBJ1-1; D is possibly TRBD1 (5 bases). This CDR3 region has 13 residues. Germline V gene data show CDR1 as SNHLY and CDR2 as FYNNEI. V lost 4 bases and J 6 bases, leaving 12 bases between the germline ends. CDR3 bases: TGTGCCAGCAGTGTGGTTAGGGGCGCTGAAGCTTTCTTT. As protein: CASSVVRGAEAFF. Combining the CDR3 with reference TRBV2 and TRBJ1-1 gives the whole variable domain EPEVTQTPSHQVTQMGQEVILRCVPISNHLYFYWYRQILGQKVEFLVSFYNNEISEKSEIFDDQFSVERPDGSNFTLKIRSTKLEDSAMYFCASSVVRGAEAFFGQGTRLTVV.

The CDR3 spells CASQTRETGELFF. CDR3 sequence (DNA): TGTGCCAGCCAAACCCGGGAGACCGGGGAGCTGTTTTTT. This chain uses TRBV5-4 with TRBJ2-2, with D possibly being TRBD2 (6 bases). V shed 7 bases and J shed 5 bases, with 12 bases lying between them. The CDR3 length is 13 residues. Germline assignment: CDR1 SGHNT and CDR2 YYREEE (reference sequence).

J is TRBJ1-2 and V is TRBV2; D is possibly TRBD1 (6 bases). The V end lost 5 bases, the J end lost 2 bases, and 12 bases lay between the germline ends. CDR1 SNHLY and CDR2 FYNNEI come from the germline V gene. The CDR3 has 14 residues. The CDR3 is CASSRQGKNYGYTF. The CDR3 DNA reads TGTGCCAGCAGTAGGCAGGGGAAGAACTATGGCTACACCTTC.

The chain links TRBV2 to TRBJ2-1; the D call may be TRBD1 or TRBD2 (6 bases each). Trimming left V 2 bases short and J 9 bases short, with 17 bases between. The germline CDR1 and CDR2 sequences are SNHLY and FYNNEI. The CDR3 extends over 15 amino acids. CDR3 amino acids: CASSEFLGGAGEQFF. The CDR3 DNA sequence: TGTGCCAGCAGTGAATTTTTGGGGGGCGCGGGTGAGCAGTTCTTC. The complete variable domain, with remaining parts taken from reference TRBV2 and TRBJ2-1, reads EPEVTQTPSHQVTQMGQEVILRCVPISNHLYFYWYRQILGQKVEFLVSFYNNEISEKSEIFDDQFSVERPDGSNFTLKIRSTKLEDSAMYFCASSEFLGGAGEQFFGPGTRLTVL.

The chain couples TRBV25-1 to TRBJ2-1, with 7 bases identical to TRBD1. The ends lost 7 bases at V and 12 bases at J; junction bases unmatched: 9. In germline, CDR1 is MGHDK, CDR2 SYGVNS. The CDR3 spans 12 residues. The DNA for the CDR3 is TGTGCCAGCACAGGGGGTACGTATCGGCAGTTCTTC. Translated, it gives CASTGGTYRQFF.

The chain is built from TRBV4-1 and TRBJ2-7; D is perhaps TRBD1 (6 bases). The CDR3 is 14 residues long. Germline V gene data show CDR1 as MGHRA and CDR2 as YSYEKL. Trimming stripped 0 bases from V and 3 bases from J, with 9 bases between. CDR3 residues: CASSQEEGGYEQYF. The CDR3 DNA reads TGCGCCAGCAGCCAAGAGGAAGGGGGCTACGAGCAGTACTTC.

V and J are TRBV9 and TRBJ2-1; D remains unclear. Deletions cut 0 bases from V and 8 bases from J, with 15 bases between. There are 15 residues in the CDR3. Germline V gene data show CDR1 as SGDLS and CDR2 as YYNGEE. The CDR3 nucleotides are TGTGCCAGCAGCGTAGCTACGAGTGAGAGGTATGAGCAGTTCTTC. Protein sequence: CASSVATSERYEQFF.

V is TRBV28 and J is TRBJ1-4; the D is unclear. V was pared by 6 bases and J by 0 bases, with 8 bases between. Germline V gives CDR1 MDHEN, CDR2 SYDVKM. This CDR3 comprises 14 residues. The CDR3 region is CASSRQPTNEKLFF. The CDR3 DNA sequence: TGTGCCAGCAGCCGACAACCAACTAATGAAAAACTGTTTTTT.

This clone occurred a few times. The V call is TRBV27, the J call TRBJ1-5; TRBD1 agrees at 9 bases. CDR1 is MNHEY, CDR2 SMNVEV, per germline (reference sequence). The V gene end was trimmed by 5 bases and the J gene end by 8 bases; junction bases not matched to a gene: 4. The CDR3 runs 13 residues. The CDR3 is CASSTRTGEPQHF. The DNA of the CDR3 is TGTGCCAGCAGTACACGGACAGGGGAGCCCCAGCATTTT.

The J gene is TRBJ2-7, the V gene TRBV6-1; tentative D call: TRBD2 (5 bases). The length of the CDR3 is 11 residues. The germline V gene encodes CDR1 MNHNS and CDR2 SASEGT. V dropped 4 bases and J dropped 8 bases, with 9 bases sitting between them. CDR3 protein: CASSAGNQQYF. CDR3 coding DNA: TGTGCCAGCAGTGCGGGGAACCAGCAGTACTTC.